The rows below give T cell receptor beta chains drawn from one sample of a study of siplizumab effects on memory and regulatory T cells. Generated by immunoSEQ multiplex PCR, the TCRdb table keeps only in-frame clones and is missing some. The sample records approximately 82,000 clones, approximately 88% being singletons. The sequenced sample was Tregs sorted from blood. Receptors originate from a human donor in good health. The CDR3 runs from the conserved cysteine through the conserved F or W. The order of the fields is V gene, J gene, clone size, D gene, CDR3 DNA, CDR3 protein. A D gene is named only where the DNA matches it firmly. Clone size is not always given. Where it is, it says once, few, many or a class for expanded clones.

TRBV10-3	TRBJ1-1	-	-	TGTGCCACCTCAACACAGAACACTGAAGCTTTCTTT	CATSTQNTEAFF
TRBV10-3	TRBJ2-1	-	TRBD2	TGTGCCATCAGTGGGGGTAGCGGGGGTTATAGCGTCGATGAGCAGTTCTTC	CAISGGSGGYSVDEQFF
TRBV27	TRBJ2-3	-	-	TGTGCCAGCAGTTTCAGTCTAACTAGCACAGATACGCAGTATTTT	CASSFSLTSTDTQYF
TRBV6-5	TRBJ1-5	-	TRBD1	TGTGCCAGCAGATCGACAGGGGCCCTCAATCAGCCCCAGCATTTT	CASRSTGALNQPQHF
TRBV19	TRBJ2-3	-	-	TGTGCCAGTAGTTTAAGTCTTGTGACAGATACGCAGTATTTT	CASSLSLVTDTQYF
TRBV5-4	TRBJ2-3	-	-	TGTGCCAGCAGCTTACAAGGGCAGGGGGGGGATACGCAGTATTTT	CASSLQGQGGDTQYF
TRBV9	TRBJ1-2	-	-	TGTGCCAGCAGCGCCGAAAGGGAGTGGTATGGCTACACCTTC	CASSAEREWYGYTF
TRBV4-3	TRBJ2-6	few	-	TGCGCCAGCAGCCAAGAACTCTCTGGGGCCAACGTCCTGACTTTC	CASSQELSGANVLTF
TRBV28	TRBJ2-1	-	TRBD2	TGTGCCAGCAGTTTTTTGCTAGCGGGGGCCCACAATGAGCAGTTCTTC	CASSFLLAGAHNEQFF
TRBV9	TRBJ1-2	few	-	TGTGCCAGCAGCGTAGGAGGATTGGGACGGATCCACAGCTACACCTTC	CASSVGGLGRIHSYTF